This T cell receptor (beta chain) emerged from a study of T cell responses to AZD1222 COVID-19 vaccine. For this clone: Its antigen is unknown.

Study outcomes and limitations: There were mostly white British donors and more females than males, and clonal diversity was possibly underestimated.

Some clones are missing from TCRdb's copy, which holds only in-frame ones; the method was immunoSEQ multiplex PCR. The sample lists over 100,000 clones; around 87% were seen once. V trimming: 7 bases; J trimming: 0 bases; junction bases outside the gene matches: 8. The CDR3 consists of 15 residues. The germline V gene has CDR1 GTSNPN and CDR2 SVGIG (reference sequence). The rearrangement joins TRBV30 to TRBJ1-4; 7 nucleotides agree with TRBD1. The sample here was peripheral blood, taken 28 days after the second AZD1222 dose. The TCR originated in an adult who received the AZD1222 COVID-19 vaccine. The CDR3 reads CASSRGPATNEKLFF. CDR3 coding DNA: TGTGCCTCCTCGAGGGGGCCTGCAACTAATGAAAAACTGTTTTTT.